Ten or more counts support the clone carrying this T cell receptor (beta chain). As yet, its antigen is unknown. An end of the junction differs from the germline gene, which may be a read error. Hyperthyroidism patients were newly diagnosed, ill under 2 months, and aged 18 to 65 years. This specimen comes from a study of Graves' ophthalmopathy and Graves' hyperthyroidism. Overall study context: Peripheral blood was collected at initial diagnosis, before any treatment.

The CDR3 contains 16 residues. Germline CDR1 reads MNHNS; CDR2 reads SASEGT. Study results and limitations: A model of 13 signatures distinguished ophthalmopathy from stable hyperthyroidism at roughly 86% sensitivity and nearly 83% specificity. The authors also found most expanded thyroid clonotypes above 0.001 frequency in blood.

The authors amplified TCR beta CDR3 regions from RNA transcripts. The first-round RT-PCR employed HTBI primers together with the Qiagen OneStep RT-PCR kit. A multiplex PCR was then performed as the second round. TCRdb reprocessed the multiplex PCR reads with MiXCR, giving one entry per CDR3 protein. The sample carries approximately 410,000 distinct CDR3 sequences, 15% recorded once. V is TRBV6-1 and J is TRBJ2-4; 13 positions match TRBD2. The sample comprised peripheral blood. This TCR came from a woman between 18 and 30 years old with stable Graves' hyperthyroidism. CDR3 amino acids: CATSALTSGGLNIQYF. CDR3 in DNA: TGTGCCACCAGTGCCTTGACTAGCGGGGGGTTGAACATTCAGTACTTC.